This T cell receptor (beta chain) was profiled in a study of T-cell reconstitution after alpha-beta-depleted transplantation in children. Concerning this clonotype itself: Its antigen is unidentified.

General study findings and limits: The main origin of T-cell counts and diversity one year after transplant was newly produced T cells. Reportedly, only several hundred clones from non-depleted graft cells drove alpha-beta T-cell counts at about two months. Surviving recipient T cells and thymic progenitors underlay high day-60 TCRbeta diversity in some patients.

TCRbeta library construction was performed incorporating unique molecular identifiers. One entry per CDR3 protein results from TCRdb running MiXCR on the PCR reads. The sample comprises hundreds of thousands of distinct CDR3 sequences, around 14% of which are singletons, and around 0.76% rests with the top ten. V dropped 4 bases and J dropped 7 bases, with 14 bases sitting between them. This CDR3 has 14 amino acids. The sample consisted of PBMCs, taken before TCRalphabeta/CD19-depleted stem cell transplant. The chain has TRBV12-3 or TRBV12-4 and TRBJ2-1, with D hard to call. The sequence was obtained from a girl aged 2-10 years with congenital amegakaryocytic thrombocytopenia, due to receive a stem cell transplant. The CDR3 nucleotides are TGTGCCAGCAGTTCGAAACGGACCAGAAATGAGCAGTTCTTC. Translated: CASSSKRTRNEQFF.